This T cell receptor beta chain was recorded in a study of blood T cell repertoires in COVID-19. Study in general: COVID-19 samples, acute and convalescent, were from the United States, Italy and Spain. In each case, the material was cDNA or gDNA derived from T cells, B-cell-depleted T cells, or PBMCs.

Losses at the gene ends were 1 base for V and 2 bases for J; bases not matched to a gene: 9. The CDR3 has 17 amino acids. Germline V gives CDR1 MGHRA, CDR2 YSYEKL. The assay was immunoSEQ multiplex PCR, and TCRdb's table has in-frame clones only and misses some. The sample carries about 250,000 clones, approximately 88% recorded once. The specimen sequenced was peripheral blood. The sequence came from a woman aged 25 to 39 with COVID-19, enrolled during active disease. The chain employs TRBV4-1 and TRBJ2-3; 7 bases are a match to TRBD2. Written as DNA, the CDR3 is TGCGCCAGCAGCCAAGGGTTGGGGGGGACCTCCACAGATACGCAGTATTTT. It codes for CASSQGLGGTSTDTQYF.